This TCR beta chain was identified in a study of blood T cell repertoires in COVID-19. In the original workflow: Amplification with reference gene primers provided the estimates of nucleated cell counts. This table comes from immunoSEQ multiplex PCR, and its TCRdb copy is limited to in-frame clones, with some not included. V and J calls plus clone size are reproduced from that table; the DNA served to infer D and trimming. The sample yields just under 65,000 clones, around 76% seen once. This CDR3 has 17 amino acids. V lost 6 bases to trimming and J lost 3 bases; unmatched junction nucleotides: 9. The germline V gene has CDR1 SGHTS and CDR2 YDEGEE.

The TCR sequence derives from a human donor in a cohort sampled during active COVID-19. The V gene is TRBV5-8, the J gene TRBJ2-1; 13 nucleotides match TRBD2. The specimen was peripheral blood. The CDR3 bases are TGTGCCAGCATGATGAGGGGACTAGCGGGGAACTACAATGAGCAGTTCTTC. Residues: CASMMRGLAGNYNEQFF.